A selection of T cell receptor beta chains follows, all from one sample in a study of T-cell reconstitution after alpha-beta-depleted transplantation in children. Via MiXCR, TCRdb re-called the PCR reads, giving one row per CDR3 protein. This table holds some 640,000 distinct CDR3 sequences, 16% found once. This specimen consisted of PBMCs from the stem cell graft donor, obtained from the stem cell graft. Source of these receptors: a human donor who donated a stem cell graft to a child with acute myeloid leukemia. The CDR3 runs from the conserved cysteine through the conserved F or W. Each record gives: J gene, V gene, clone size, D gene, CDR3 DNA, CDR3 protein. A D gene is named only where the DNA matches it firmly. Clone size is not always given. Where it is, it says once, few, many or a class for expanded clones.

>TRBJ2-1|TRBV29-1|-|-
TGCAGCGGTCTTCGAAGTAAGGGTAATGAGCAGTTCTTC
CSGLRSKGNEQFF
>TRBJ1-5|TRBV12-3/TRBV12-4|-|TRBD1
TGTGCCAGCAGTTTGGGACAGGGGGCTCGTCAGCCCCAGCATTTT
CASSLGQGARQPQHF
>TRBJ2-3|TRBV20-1|many|-
TGCAGTGCCCCAAGCAGGCTGGATCGGCTTACAGATACGCAGTATTTT
CSAPSRLDRLTDTQYF
>TRBJ1-2|TRBV7-2|once|-
TGTGCCAGCAGCTTAAATAGCGGCAGCCCCTATGGCTACACCTTC
CASSLNSGSPYGYTF
>TRBJ2-3|TRBV7-2|few|-
TGTGCCAGCAGTTTTCGGGGCCCCTTCACAGATACGCAGTATTTT
CASSFRGPFTDTQYF
>TRBJ1-5|TRBV20-1|many|-
TGCAGTGCTAGAGATGCCGGGAGGGAAGGGCAGCCCCAGCATTTT
CSARDAGREGQPQHF
>TRBJ1-1|TRBV12-3/TRBV12-4|many|-
TGTGCCAGCAGTTTAGACAGGCGCCGTGAAGCTTTCTTT
CASSLDRRREAFF
>TRBJ2-7|TRBV19|-|TRBD1
TGTGCCAGTAGACAGGGACAGCGCTCCTACGAGCAGTACTTC
CASRQGQRSYEQYF
>TRBJ1-1|TRBV5-1|few|TRBD1
TGCGCCAGCAGCACCGGACAGGGGTGGACTGAAGCTTTCTTT
CASSTGQGWTEAFF
>TRBJ2-1|TRBV12-5|few|TRBD2
TGTGCTAGTGGTTTGTACGGGACTACCGGCGGTGAGCAGTTCTTC
CASGLYGTTGGEQFF
>TRBJ2-2|TRBV14|-|-
TGTGCCAGCAGCCAAGAACGCGAAAACAGGGCCAACACCGGGGAGCTGTTTTTT
CASSQERENRANTGELFF
>TRBJ1-1|TRBV12-3/TRBV12-4|few|-
TGTGCCAGCAGTCTACAGGGTATCGCTGAAGCTTTCTTT
CASSLQGIAEAFF
>TRBJ1-1|TRBV4-1|-|TRBD1
TGCGCCAGCAGCCAAGACAACGCAGGGGGGTCCAGGAGAGCTTTCTTT
CASSQDNAGGSRRAFF
>TRBJ1-1|TRBV20-1|few|-
TGCAGTGCTAGGAGAGGGGGGGGAAAGACTGAAGCTTTCTTT
CSARRGGGKTEAFF
>TRBJ2-7|TRBV9|few|-
TGTGCCAGCAGCGTAGCTGTAGGGACTTACGACGAGCAGTACTTC
CASSVAVGTYDEQYF
>TRBJ2-3|TRBV30|-|-
TGTGCCTGGACCATGACGGATACGCAGTATTTT
CAWTMTDTQYF
>TRBJ1-1|TRBV20-1|-|-
TGCAGTGCTATGGGGTGGGTGAACACTGAAGCTTTCTTT
CSAMGWVNTEAFF
>TRBJ1-1|TRBV6-5|many|-
TGTGCCGCCCGGGGGCACACTGAAGCTTTCTTT
CAARGHTEAFF
>TRBJ1-1|TRBV12-2|-|-
TGTGCAAGTCGCCCCCCGACAGGGAAGAACACTGAAGCTTTCTTT
CASRPPTGKNTEAFF
>TRBJ2-2|TRBV4-2|many|-
TGTGCCAGCAGCCACGGAGGTCCCGGGGAGCTGTTTTTT
CASSHGGPGELFF
>TRBJ2-7|TRBV30|-|-
TGTGCCTGGAGTAGATCGGTAGCCTACGAGCAGTACTTC
CAWSRSVAYEQYF
>TRBJ2-6|TRBV27|few|-
TGTGCCAGCAGTCTCTATTCACAAGGATCTGGGGCCAACGTCCTGACTTTC
CASSLYSQGSGANVLTF
>TRBJ1-5|TRBV20-1|many|-
TGCAGTGCTAGCCGACAGAGTAGCAATCAGCCCCAGCATTTT
CSASRQSSNQPQHF
>TRBJ1-1|TRBV12-3/TRBV12-4|-|TRBD1
TGTGCCAGCAGTTTGGACACAGGGGGCGGAAGCAGCACTGAAGCTTTCTTT
CASSLDTGGGSSTEAFF
>TRBJ2-2|TRBV20-1|many|TRBD2
TGCAGTGCCCGCGGGGGGCGGAACACCGGGGAGCTGTTTTTT
CSARGGRNTGELFF
>TRBJ2-1|TRBV20-1|-|TRBD2
TGCAGTGCTAGAGGAGCGGGGGGGCCCGCTGAGCAGTTCTTC
CSARGAGGPAEQFF
>TRBJ2-1|TRBV15|few|-
TGTGCCACCAGCAGAGATCGGGGCAGGTACTTAAATGAGCAGTTCTTC
CATSRDRGRYLNEQFF
>TRBJ2-5|TRBV20-1|many|TRBD1
TGCAGTGCATCGGGACAGGTGGTGAAGACCCAGTACTTC
CSASGQVVKTQYF
>TRBJ2-1|TRBV5-1|few|TRBD2
TGCGCCAGCAGCTTGTACGTAGCGGGGGCAAATGAGCAGTTCTTC
CASSLYVAGANEQFF
>TRBJ2-3|TRBV27|many|TRBD2
TGTGCCAGCAGTTTGGCGACTAGCGGACGTCTAGATACGCAGTATTTT
CASSLATSGRLDTQYF
>TRBJ2-3|TRBV10-3|many|TRBD2
TGTGCCATCAGTTCCGGGACTAGCTTAACAGATACGCAGTATTTT
CAISSGTSLTDTQYF
>TRBJ1-4|TRBV12-3/TRBV12-4|-|TRBD1
TGTGCCAGCAGTTTAAGGACAGGGTATGAAAAACTGTTTTTT
CASSLRTGYEKLFF
>TRBJ1-5|TRBV7-2|-|TRBD1
TGTGCCAGCAGCTTCACAGACAGGGCGGGTCAGCCCCAGCATTTT
CASSFTDRAGQPQHF
>TRBJ1-5|TRBV20-1|many|-
TGCAGTGCTATGAGGGGGAATGGCAATCAGCCCCAGCATTTT
CSAMRGNGNQPQHF
>TRBJ2-2|TRBV6-5|many|-
TGTGCCAGCAGTTACCGGTGGAATCAAGCCGGGGAGCTGTTTTTT
CASSYRWNQAGELFF
>TRBJ2-7|TRBV24-1|-|TRBD1
TGTGCCACCAGTGATTCGGGACAGGGGAAAAGGGAGCAGTACTTC
CATSDSGQGKREQYF
>TRBJ1-1|TRBV20-1|many|-
TGCAGTGCTAGAGATGCAACTGAAGCTTTCTTT
CSARDATEAFF
>TRBJ2-3|TRBV20-1|many|TRBD1
TGCAGAGTTGGAAGGGCAGGGGGCGCAGATACGCAGTATTTT
CRVGRAGGADTQYF
>TRBJ1-3|TRBV4-3|-|TRBD1
TGCGCCAGCAGCCACCTATCGGGACAGTTGCCTGGAAACACCATATATTTT
CASSHLSGQLPGNTIYF
>TRBJ2-7|TRBV7-2|many|-
TGTGCCAGCAGCTTAGACGGACACGAGCAGTACTTC
CASSLDGHEQYF
>TRBJ2-3|TRBV27|many|-
TGTGCCAGCATCCCGGCTGGGGGAAGCACAGATACGCAGTATTTT
CASIPAGGSTDTQYF
>TRBJ1-4|TRBV12-3/TRBV12-4|many|TRBD1
TGTGCCAGCCGACCGGGACAGGGCACTGAAAAACTGTTTTTT
CASRPGQGTEKLFF
>TRBJ1-5|TRBV7-2|few|-
TGTGCCAGCAGCCTTGAGGCGTTTAGCAATCAGCCCCAGCATTTT
CASSLEAFSNQPQHF
>TRBJ1-4|TRBV12-3/TRBV12-4|-|TRBD1
TGTGCCAGCGCCCGGGACAGTTTAAATGGAAAACTGTTTTTT
CASARDSLNGKLFF
>TRBJ2-3|TRBV7-2|-|-
TGTGCCAGCAGCTCCTTCGGTAGGACAGATACGCAGTATTTT
CASSSFGRTDTQYF
>TRBJ1-4|TRBV12-3/TRBV12-4|few|-
TGTGCCAGCAGTTTAGTAGGGGGTGGTGAAGAAAAACTGTTTTTT
CASSLVGGGEEKLFF
>TRBJ2-5|TRBV20-1|few|-
TGCAGTGCTAGAGAGGACAGTAAAGAGACCCAGTACTTC
CSAREDSKETQYF
>TRBJ2-4|TRBV12-3/TRBV12-4|many|-
TGTGCCAGCAGCGATGACTTAGTACTAGCCAAAAACATTCAGTACTTC
CASSDDLVLAKNIQYF
>TRBJ2-5|TRBV5-8|-|-
TGTGCCAGCAGCTTGGGGGGGACGTCCGGAGAGACCCAGTACTTC
CASSLGGTSGETQYF
>TRBJ1-1|TRBV30|few|TRBD1
TGTGCCTGGAGCAGGACAGGGGAGAACACTGAAGCTTTCTTT
CAWSRTGENTEAFF